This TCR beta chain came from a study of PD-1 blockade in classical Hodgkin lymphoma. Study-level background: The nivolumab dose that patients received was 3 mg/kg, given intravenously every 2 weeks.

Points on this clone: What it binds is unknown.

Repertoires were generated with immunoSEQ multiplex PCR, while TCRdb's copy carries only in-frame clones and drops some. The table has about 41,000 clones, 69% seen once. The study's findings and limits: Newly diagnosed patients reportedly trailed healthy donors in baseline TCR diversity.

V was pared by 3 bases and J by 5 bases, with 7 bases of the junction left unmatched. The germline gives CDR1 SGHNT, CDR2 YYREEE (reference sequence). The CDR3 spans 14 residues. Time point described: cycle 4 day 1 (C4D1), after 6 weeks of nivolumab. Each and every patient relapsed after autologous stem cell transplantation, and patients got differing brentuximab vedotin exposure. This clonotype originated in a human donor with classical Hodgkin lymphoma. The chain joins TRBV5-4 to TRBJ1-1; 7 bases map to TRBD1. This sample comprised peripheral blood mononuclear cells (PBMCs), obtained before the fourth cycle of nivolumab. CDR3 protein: CASSSDRSGTEAFF. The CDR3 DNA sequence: TGTGCCAGCAGCTCGGACAGGTCTGGGACTGAAGCTTTCTTT.